One and the same sample provided the 16 T cell receptor beta chains below, sequenced in a study of shared clonotypes between healthy human individuals. Method: immunoSEQ multiplex PCR; TCRdb's copy keeps in-frame clones and lacks some. The profile shows about 510,000 clones, around 74% of them singletons. The specimen was PBMCs. The receptors were sampled from a middle-aged woman in good health. Some clones in this sample may be carry-over from other donors' samples.

In DNA, the CDR3 is TGTGCCAGTAGTAGCGAGACAGGGATCGCTGAAGCTTTCTTT. Translation: CASSSETGIAEAFF. V usage is TRBV19 and J usage is TRBJ1-1; 7 positions match TRBD1. The CDR3 spans 14 residues. Per the germline V gene, CDR1 is LNHDA and CDR2 is SQIVND (reference sequence). Unmatched junction bases numbered 8, after V lost 4 bases and J lost 6 bases.

This clone was found many times. The rearrangement links TRBV18 to TRBJ2-5; 7 nucleotides match TRBD1. Germline V CDR1 and CDR2: KGHSH, LQKENI. Germline trimming cut 6 bases from V and 0 bases from J; bases unmatched to any gene: 7. The CDR3 runs 15 residues. As DNA, the CDR3 is TGTGCCAGCTCTCCCACACAGGGGAACCAAGAGACCCAGTACTTC. This sequence encodes CASSPTQGNQETQYF. Full variable domain (outside the CDR3, taken from reference TRBV18 and TRBJ2-5): NAGVMQNPRHLVRRRGQEARLRCSPMKGHSHVYWYRQLPEEGLKFMVYLQKENIIDESGMPKERFSAEFPKEGPSILRIQQVVRGDSAAYFCASSPTQGNQETQYFGPGTRLLVL.

The chain carries TRBV7-2 and TRBJ2-2, with 9 bases fitting TRBD1. The CDR3 consists of 15 residues. Trimming cost V 4 bases and J 7 bases; bases outside gene matches: 7. Germline V CDR1 and CDR2: SGHTA, FQGNSA. The CDR3 sequence is CASSYRDRVGGELFF. Written as DNA, the CDR3 is TGTGCCAGCAGCTACCGGGACAGGGTCGGCGGGGAGCTGTTTTTT.

V is TRBV11-3 and J is TRBJ2-7, with D possibly called TRBD1 or TRBD2 (5 bases each). Germline V gives CDR1 SGHNT, CDR2 YENEEA. The CDR3 totals 13 residues. The V and J ends lost 1 base and 6 bases respectively, with 10 bases between them. CDR3 DNA: TGTGCCAGCAGCTTAGGCACTAGGGGCGAGCAGTACTTC. Translated: CASSLGTRGEQYF.

The chain has TRBV7-6 and TRBJ2-2; D is ambiguous. The germline V gene encodes CDR1 SGHVS and CDR2 FNYEAQ. V lost 2 bases to trimming and J lost 0 bases, with 10 bases between them. CDR3 size: 16 residues. The CDR3 DNA reads as TGTGCCAGCAGCTTAATAGGACCGACGAACACCGGGGAGCTGTTTTTT. Protein: CASSLIGPTNTGELFF.

The chain joins TRBV30 to TRBJ1-3; D gene unclear. Trimming pared 8 bases from V and 0 bases from J, leaving 11 bases between. Germline lookup yields CDR1 GTSNPN and CDR2 SVGIG (reference sequence). The CDR3 sequence is 13 residues long. The CDR3 nucleotides read TGTGCCGGCACACAGAGCTCTGGAAACACCATATATTTT. It is translated as CAGTQSSGNTIYF.

The chain couples TRBV4-1 to TRBJ2-1, with D uncertain. The CDR3 is made up of 12 amino acids. Germline loops: CDR1 MGHRA, CDR2 YSYEKL. Trimming took off 4 bases at V and 6 bases at J, with 7 bases between the two ends. CDR3 protein: CASSPMGNEQFF. For the CDR3, the DNA is TGCGCCAGCAGCCCCATGGGCAATGAGCAGTTCTTC.

This chain uses TRBV6-6 with TRBJ2-3, with 7 bases matching TRBD1. J was trimmed by 2 bases and V by 6 bases; bases with no gene match: 5. This CDR3 comprises 14 residues. CDR1 is MNHNY and CDR2 is SVGAGI in the germline V gene (reference sequence). The CDR3 reads CASRTGIITDTQYF. The CDR3 DNA follows: TGTGCCAGCAGGACAGGGATAATCACAGATACGCAGTATTTT.

This sequence joins TRBV5-6 and TRBJ1-1; 7 positions agree with TRBD1. The J segment lost 4 bases and the V segment lost 2 bases, leaving 11 bases of the junction unmatched. The CDR3 is 16 amino acids. Germline lookup yields CDR1 SGHDT and CDR2 YYEEEE. CDR3 DNA sequence: TGTGCCAGCAGCTTACAGACAGGGAGGGGGATCACTGAAGCTTTCTTT. Protein product: CASSLQTGRGITEAFF.

The V call is TRBV6-4, the J call TRBJ1-1, with 7 bases that match TRBD1. This CDR3 is built from 14 residues. Germline assignment: CDR1 MRHNA and CDR2 SNTAGT. After removal of 5 bases from V and 3 bases from J, the junction contained 6 bases not matched to a gene. CDR3 in amino acids: CASSLDRDDTEAFF. As DNA, the CDR3 is TGTGCCAGCAGTCTCGACAGGGATGACACTGAAGCTTTCTTT.

The rearrangement joins TRBV5-6 to TRBJ2-7; TRBD1 or TRBD2 may be the D gene (6 bases each). CDR3 length equals 15 residues. Trimming stripped 0 bases from V and 6 bases from J, with 16 bases between. Looked up from germline, CDR1 is SGHDT and CDR2 is YYEEEE. The CDR3 DNA sequence: TGTGCCAGCAGCTTGGCCAGGGGAGGAGGGAGCGAGCAGTACTTC. Translated, it gives CASSLARGGGSEQYF.

The chain recombines TRBV15 with TRBJ2-6; 10 nucleotides match TRBD2. Unmatched junction bases numbered 12, after V lost 5 bases and J lost 2 bases. CDR3 length equals 19 residues. Germline-derived CDR1 and CDR2 are LNHNV and YYDKDF (reference sequence). The CDR3 region has the DNA TGTGCCACCAGCCGCAGCGGGAGGGCCATAGGAGCTGGGGCCAACGTCCTGACTTTC. Encoded protein: CATSRSGRAIGAGANVLTF.

The CDR3 nucleotides read TGTGCCAGCAGCTTAATAGCGGGACTTCAAGAGACCCAGTACTTC. Amino acids: CASSLIAGLQETQYF. The genes are TRBV7-3 and TRBJ2-5, with 8 bases fitting TRBD2. CDR3 length equals 15 residues. The germline CDR1 and CDR2 sequences are SGHTA and FQGTGA. J was trimmed by 2 bases and V by 1 base; bases with no gene match: 3.

J is TRBJ1-1 and V is TRBV18; the match to TRBD1 covers 7 bases. This CDR3 is 14 amino acids long. V was pared by 5 bases and J by 4 bases, with 7 bases of the junction left unmatched. Germline-derived CDR1 and CDR2 are KGHSH and LQKENI. The CDR3 DNA sequence: TGTGCCAGCTCAATTGACAGGGCTAGCACTGAAGCTTTCTTT. It codes for CASSIDRASTEAFF.

The gene calls are TRBV27 and TRBJ1-1; TRBD1 might be the D (5 bases). CDR1 is MNHEY and CDR2 is SMNVEV in the germline V gene (reference sequence). This CDR3 spans 16 amino acids. The V gene lost 1 base and the J gene lost 5 bases, with 17 bases spanning the gap. The CDR3 sequence is CASSLFGGTWVTEAFF. Here the CDR3 DNA reads TGTGCCAGCAGTTTATTCGGGGGGACCTGGGTGACTGAAGCTTTCTTT.

The chain uses TRBV7-9 and TRBJ2-1, with 8 bases aligning to TRBD1. Germline V CDR1 and CDR2: SEHNR, FQNEAQ (reference sequence). This CDR3 has 15 residues. The trim removed 5 bases at V and 4 bases at J, leaving 7 bases unmatched. CDR3 region: CASSRRTGLYNEQFF. CDR3 coding DNA: TGTGCCAGCAGCCGTCGGACAGGGCTTTACAATGAGCAGTTCTTC.